This is a list of T cell receptor beta chains from one sample in a study of shared clonotypes between healthy human individuals. Sequencing used immunoSEQ multiplex PCR; TCRdb keeps in-frame clones, though not all of them. This sample has about 2.2 million clones, with around 95% found just once. The sample taken for sequencing was naive CD8+ T cells from PBMCs. These receptors came from a man aged 18 to 35 in good health. Some clones in this sample may be carry-over from other donors' samples. Both conserved end residues are part of each CDR3. A D gene is named only where the DNA matches it firmly. The size field is filled for only some rows; it gives once, few, many or a size class.

D gene: -
V gene: TRBV7-9
J gene: TRBJ1-1
clone size: -
CDR3 protein: CASSLGSGEAFF
CDR3 DNA: TGTGCCAGCAGCTTAGGGTCCGGTGAAGCTTTCTTT

D gene: -
V gene: TRBV28
J gene: TRBJ2-1
clone size: -
CDR3 protein: CASSFPGGGGFDEQFF
CDR3 DNA: TGTGCCAGCAGTTTCCCTGGGGGAGGGGGTTTCGATGAGCAGTTCTTC

D gene: -
V gene: TRBV1
J gene: TRBJ2-3
clone size: -
CDR3 protein: CTSSQDVSGLAGPSTDTQYF
CDR3 DNA: TGCACCAGCAGCCAAGACGTCTCGGGACTAGCGGGACCCAGCACAGATACGCAGTATTTT

D gene: TRBD1
V gene: TRBV2
J gene: TRBJ2-4
clone size: -
CDR3 protein: CASSELEGTGLKNIQYF
CDR3 DNA: TGTGCCAGCAGTGAACTTGAAGGGACAGGGCTGAAAAACATTCAGTACTTC

D gene: -
V gene: TRBV29-1
J gene: TRBJ1-2
clone size: -
CDR3 protein: CSVRDGSSGYTF
CDR3 DNA: TGCAGCGTCCGGGACGGCAGCAGCGGCTACACCTTC

D gene: -
V gene: TRBV4-3
J gene: TRBJ2-1
clone size: -
CDR3 protein: CASSQDSASLSEQFF
CDR3 DNA: TGCGCCAGCAGCCAAGATTCGGCTAGCCTCTCTGAGCAGTTCTTC

D gene: -
V gene: TRBV4-1
J gene: TRBJ2-7
clone size: -
CDR3 protein: CASSQVGPAYEQYF
CDR3 DNA: TGCGCCAGCAGCCAAGTGGGACCGGCCTACGAGCAGTACTTC

D gene: TRBD1
V gene: TRBV27
J gene: TRBJ1-2
clone size: -
CDR3 protein: CASRMFGASIGQGDYGYTF
CDR3 DNA: TGTGCCAGCAGGATGTTTGGGGCCTCAATCGGACAGGGAGACTATGGCTACACCTTC

D gene: -
V gene: TRBV4-1
J gene: TRBJ1-1
clone size: -
CDR3 protein: CASSQGGGGNTEAFF
CDR3 DNA: TGCGCCAGCAGCCAGGGCGGGGGGGGGAACACTGAAGCTTTCTTT

D gene: -
V gene: TRBV19
J gene: TRBJ2-2
clone size: once
CDR3 protein: CASSIVGTSTGELFF
CDR3 DNA: TGTGCCAGTAGTATAGTAGGGACCTCCACCGGGGAGCTGTTTTTT

D gene: -
V gene: TRBV6-1
J gene: TRBJ1-1
clone size: -
CDR3 protein: CASSEMGGPTEAFF
CDR3 DNA: TGTGCCAGCAGTGAAATGGGGGGCCCAACTGAAGCTTTCTTT

D gene: TRBD2
V gene: TRBV11-3
J gene: TRBJ2-3
clone size: -
CDR3 protein: CASSSHGRDLCTDTQYF
CDR3 DNA: TGTGCCAGCAGCTCCCACGGGAGGGATCTCTGCACAGATACGCAGTATTTT

D gene: -
V gene: TRBV6-6
J gene: TRBJ1-1
clone size: -
CDR3 protein: CASSYARGNTEAFF
CDR3 DNA: TGTGCCAGCAGTTACGCCCGAGGGAACACTGAAGCTTTCTTT

D gene: -
V gene: TRBV18
J gene: TRBJ2-3
clone size: -
CDR3 protein: CASSPRSRVSDTDTQYF
CDR3 DNA: TGTGCCAGCTCACCACGGTCCAGGGTGTCAGACACAGATACGCAGTATTTT

D gene: -
V gene: TRBV7-3
J gene: TRBJ2-1
clone size: -
CDR3 protein: CASSRTSFDEQFF
CDR3 DNA: TGTGCCAGCAGTCGAACTAGTTTTGATGAGCAGTTCTTC

D gene: TRBD2
V gene: TRBV4-1
J gene: TRBJ2-2
clone size: -
CDR3 protein: CASSQLAGGGGELFF
CDR3 DNA: TGCGCCAGCAGCCAGCTAGCGGGAGGGGGAGGGGAGCTGTTTTTT

D gene: -
V gene: TRBV19
J gene: TRBJ1-5
clone size: once
CDR3 protein: CASSTPGINQPQHF
CDR3 DNA: TGTGCCAGTAGTACCCCAGGGATCAATCAGCCCCAGCATTTT

D gene: TRBD1
V gene: TRBV4-1
J gene: TRBJ2-1
clone size: -
CDR3 protein: CASSQDPKTGVYNEQFF
CDR3 DNA: TGCGCCAGCAGCCAAGATCCAAAGACAGGGGTCTACAATGAGCAGTTCTTC

D gene: TRBD1
V gene: TRBV7-9
J gene: TRBJ1-2
clone size: -
CDR3 protein: CASSLAWTGLYGYTF
CDR3 DNA: TGTGCCAGCAGCTTAGCCTGGACAGGGTTATATGGCTACACCTTC

D gene: TRBD1
V gene: TRBV7-2
J gene: TRBJ2-5
clone size: -
CDR3 protein: CASSPRTGQETQYF
CDR3 DNA: TGTGCCAGCAGCCCCCGGACAGGCCAAGAGACCCAGTACTTC

D gene: -
V gene: TRBV15
J gene: TRBJ1-5
clone size: -
CDR3 protein: CATSDGAPQPQHF
CDR3 DNA: TGTGCCACCAGCGACGGAGCCCCTCAGCCCCAGCATTTT

D gene: TRBD2
V gene: TRBV7-9
J gene: TRBJ2-5
clone size: -
CDR3 protein: CATRLAQETQYF
CDR3 DNA: TGTGCCACCCGACTAGCCCAAGAGACCCAGTACTTC

D gene: -
V gene: TRBV29-1
J gene: TRBJ2-3
clone size: -
CDR3 protein: CSVKLTSGGTDTQYF
CDR3 DNA: TGCAGCGTGAAGCTTACCAGTGGGGGCACAGATACGCAGTATTTT

D gene: TRBD1
V gene: TRBV11-2
J gene: TRBJ2-5
clone size: -
CDR3 protein: CASSSGQGRFQETQYF
CDR3 DNA: TGTGCCAGCAGCTCGGGACAGGGACGCTTCCAAGAGACCCAGTACTTC

D gene: -
V gene: TRBV9
J gene: TRBJ2-6
clone size: -
CDR3 protein: CASSEPGGHSGANVLTF
CDR3 DNA: TGTGCCAGCAGCGAGCCAGGGGGGCACTCTGGGGCCAACGTCCTGACTTTC

D gene: TRBD2
V gene: TRBV28
J gene: TRBJ2-1
clone size: once
CDR3 protein: CASIWAGGPYNEQFF
CDR3 DNA: TGTGCCAGCATTTGGGCGGGAGGCCCCTACAATGAGCAGTTCTTC